This is a list of T cell receptor beta chains from one sample in a study of blood T cell repertoires in COVID-19. Assay used: immunoSEQ multiplex PCR; TCRdb lists only in-frame clones, some missing. The sample lists under 150,000 clones, about 88% occurring once. Sample: peripheral blood. These receptors were taken from a woman at least 80 years old with acute or convalescent COVID-19. Each CDR3 is given with its conserved first and last residue. The D gene is left open where the match is weak. Size is stated for part of the rows, as once, few or many counts, or as a class when the clone is expanded.

CDR3nt	CDR3aa	d_gene	abundance	j_gene	v_gene
TGTGCCAGCAGCTTACGGGATCCTGGAAACACCATATATTTT	CASSLRDPGNTIYF	.	.	TRBJ1-3	TRBV11-2
TGTGCCAGCAGTTACTCGAGAGAGGGAAGACAGCCCCAGCATTTT	CASSYSREGRQPQHF	.	.	TRBJ1-5	TRBV6-5
TGTGCCAGTAGTATCAAGGCAGGGTATCAGCCCCAGCATTTT	CASSIKAGYQPQHF	.	.	TRBJ1-5	TRBV19
TGTGCCAGCTCACCAGATAGCGGGAGGGTATATGAGCAGTTCTTC	CASSPDSGRVYEQFF	TRBD2	.	TRBJ2-1	TRBV18
TGTGCTAGTGGTTTGCTCCCGGAAGGGGCGTACGAGCAGTACTTC	CASGLLPEGAYEQYF	.	.	TRBJ2-7	TRBV12-5
TGCGCCAGCAGCTTCGACCGACCAGGGGGCGCGGACTATGGCTACACCTTC	CASSFDRPGGADYGYTF	TRBD1	.	TRBJ1-2	TRBV5-1
TGTGCCAGCAGTGGACTAGCGGGGGGATACGAGCAGTACTTC	CASSGLAGGYEQYF	TRBD2	few	TRBJ2-7	TRBV2
TGTGCCAGCAGTTACTCGACTAGCGGGGCCAATGAGCAGTTCTTC	CASSYSTSGANEQFF	TRBD2	.	TRBJ2-1	TRBV6-5
TGTGCCAGCAGTTACTCGAGACAGGGAAACTCCTACGAGCAGTACTTC	CASSYSRQGNSYEQYF	TRBD1	.	TRBJ2-7	TRBV6-2/TRBV6-3
TGTGCCTGGAGTGTACCGGCAGGGACTTTCGTGGGAGCTTTCTTT	CAWSVPAGTFVGAFF	.	few	TRBJ1-1	TRBV30
TGTGCCAGCAGCTTGAGGGGGGGCGAGGAAAAACTGTTTTTT	CASSLRGGEEKLFF	.	.	TRBJ1-4	TRBV5-6
TGTGCCAGCAGCGTGACAGCAAACTATGGCTACACCTTC	CASSVTANYGYTF	.	.	TRBJ1-2	TRBV3-1/TRBV3-2
TGTGCCAGCAGCGCCATGGGACAGGGGGCTGGCTACACCTTC	CASSAMGQGAGYTF	TRBD1	.	TRBJ1-2	TRBV7-2
TGTGCCACCCAACCCGGGGGGGCAGGGGAAAAACTGTTTTTT	CATQPGGAGEKLFF	.	few	TRBJ1-4	TRBV10-3
TGTGCCAGCAGCCCCTTAGCGGCGGCGGATACGCAGTATTTT	CASSPLAAADTQYF	.	.	TRBJ2-3	TRBV14
TGCAGCGTTGAACGTAGGGGCCGGTGGAACACCATATATTTT	CSVERRGRWNTIYF	.	.	TRBJ1-3	TRBV29-1
TGTGCCAGCAGCTCCCTCGTAGCGGGGTATGACTACGAGCAGTACTTC	CASSSLVAGYDYEQYF	TRBD2	.	TRBJ2-7	TRBV5-5
TGTGCCAGTAGTGGTATCGCGTCTAGCGGGAGGAAATTCCTCTACGAGCAGTACTTC	CASSGIASSGRKFLYEQYF	TRBD2	few	TRBJ2-7	TRBV19
TGTGCCAGTAGTCCCTCGGGCAGGGTGAACAATGGCTACACCTTC	CASSPSGRVNNGYTF	.	.	TRBJ1-2	TRBV19
TGTGCCAGCAGCTTAGAACGGGCAGGGTACGGCTACAATGAGCAGTTCTTC	CASSLERAGYGYNEQFF	.	.	TRBJ2-1	TRBV7-9
TGTGCCAGCAGCTTTACAGGGGGCGAATACTATGGCTACACCTTC	CASSFTGGEYYGYTF	TRBD1	.	TRBJ1-2	TRBV7-2
TGTGCCTGGAGAAGCTACAGGGGGGACACTGAAGCTTTCTTT	CAWRSYRGDTEAFF	TRBD1	once	TRBJ1-1	TRBV30
TGTGCCAGTAGTACCCAGGGGCCAAGCAATCAGCCCCAGCATTTT	CASSTQGPSNQPQHF	.	once	TRBJ1-5	TRBV19
TGCGCCAGCAGCCAAGGGCACAGGAACACTGAAGCTTTCTTT	CASSQGHRNTEAFF	.	.	TRBJ1-1	TRBV4-3
TGTGCCAGCAGTTACGAGACTAGGGTCCTGACTTTC	CASSYETRVLTF	.	.	TRBJ2-6	TRBV6-2/TRBV6-3
TGTGCCAGCAGCGTACTAGCGGGAGCGAACACCGGGGAGCTGTTTTTT	CASSVLAGANTGELFF	TRBD2	.	TRBJ2-2	TRBV9
TGTGGCCTAGACAGGGCGAACACCGGGGAGCTGTTTTTT	CGLDRANTGELFF	TRBD1	.	TRBJ2-2	TRBV6-5
TGTGCCAGCAGCTTGTCCCCAGTCTATGAGCAGTTCTTC	CASSLSPVYEQFF	.	.	TRBJ2-1	TRBV5-5
TGTGCCAGCAGTTACGCCGGTAATGGCAATCAGCCCCAGCATTTT	CASSYAGNGNQPQHF	.	.	TRBJ1-5	TRBV6-5